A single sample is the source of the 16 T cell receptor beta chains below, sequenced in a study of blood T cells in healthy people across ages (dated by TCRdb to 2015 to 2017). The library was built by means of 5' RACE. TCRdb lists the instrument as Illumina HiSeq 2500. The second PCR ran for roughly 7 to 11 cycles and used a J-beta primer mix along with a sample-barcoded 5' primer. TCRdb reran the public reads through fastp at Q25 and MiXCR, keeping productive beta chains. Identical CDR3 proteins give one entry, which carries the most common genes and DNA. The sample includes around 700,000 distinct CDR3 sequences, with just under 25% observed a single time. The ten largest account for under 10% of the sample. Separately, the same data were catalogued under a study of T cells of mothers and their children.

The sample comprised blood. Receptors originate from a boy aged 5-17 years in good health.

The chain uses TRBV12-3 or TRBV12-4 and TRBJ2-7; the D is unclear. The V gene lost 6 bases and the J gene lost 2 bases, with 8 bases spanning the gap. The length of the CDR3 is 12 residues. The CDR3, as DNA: TGTGCCAGCAGATTGGACGCCTACGAGCAGTACTTC. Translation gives CASRLDAYEQYF.

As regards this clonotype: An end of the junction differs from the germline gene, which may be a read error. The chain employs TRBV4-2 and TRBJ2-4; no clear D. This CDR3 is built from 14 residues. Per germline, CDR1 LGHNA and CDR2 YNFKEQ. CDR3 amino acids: CASSQVFGENIRYF. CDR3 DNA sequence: TGTGCCAGCAGCCAAGTTTTCGGTGAAAACATTCGGTACTTC.

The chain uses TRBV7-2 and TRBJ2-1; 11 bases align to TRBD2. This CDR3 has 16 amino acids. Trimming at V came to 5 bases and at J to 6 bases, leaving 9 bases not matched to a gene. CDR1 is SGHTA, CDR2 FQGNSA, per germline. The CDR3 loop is CASSVLLAGEVNEQFF. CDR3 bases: TGTGCCAGCAGCGTACTACTAGCGGGAGAGGTCAATGAGCAGTTCTTC.

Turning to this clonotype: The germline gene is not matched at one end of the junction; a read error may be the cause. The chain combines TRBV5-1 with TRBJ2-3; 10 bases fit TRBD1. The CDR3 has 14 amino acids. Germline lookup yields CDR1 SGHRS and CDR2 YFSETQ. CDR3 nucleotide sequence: TGCACCAGCAAGGGGACAGGGGAATTAGAGACGCAGTATTTT. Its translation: CTSKGTGELETQYF.

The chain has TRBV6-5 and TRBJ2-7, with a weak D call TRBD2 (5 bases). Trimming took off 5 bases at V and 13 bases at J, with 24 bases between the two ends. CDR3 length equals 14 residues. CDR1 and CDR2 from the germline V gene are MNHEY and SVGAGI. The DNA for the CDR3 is TGTGCCAGCAGTCGCGTTATTAGCGCTCAAACTCATTACTTC. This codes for CASSRVISAQTHYF.

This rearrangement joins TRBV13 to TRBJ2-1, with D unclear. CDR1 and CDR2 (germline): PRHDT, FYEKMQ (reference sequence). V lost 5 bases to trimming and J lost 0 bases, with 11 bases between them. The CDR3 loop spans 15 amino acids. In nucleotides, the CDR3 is TGTGCCAGCAGCGTCTATAGGAGCTCCTACAATGAGCAGTTCTTC. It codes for CASSVYRSSYNEQFF.

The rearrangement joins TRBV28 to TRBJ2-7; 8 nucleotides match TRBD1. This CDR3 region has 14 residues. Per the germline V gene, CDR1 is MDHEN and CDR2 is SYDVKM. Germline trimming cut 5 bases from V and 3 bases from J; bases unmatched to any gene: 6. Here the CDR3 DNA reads TGTGCCAGCAGTCCGACGACAGGGGACTACGAGCAGTACTTC. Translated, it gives CASSPTTGDYEQYF. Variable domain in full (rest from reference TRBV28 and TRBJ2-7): DVKVTQSSRYLVKRTGEKVFLECVQDMDHENMFWYRQDPGLGLRLIYFSYDVKMKEKGDIPEGYSVSREKKERFSLILESASTNQTSMYLCASSPTTGDYEQYFGPGTRLTVT.

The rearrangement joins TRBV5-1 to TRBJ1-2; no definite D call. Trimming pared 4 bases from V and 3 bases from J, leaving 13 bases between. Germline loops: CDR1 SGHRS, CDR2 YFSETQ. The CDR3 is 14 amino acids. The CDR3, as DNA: TGCGCCAGCAGCCAGTTCCCCGAGGACTATGGCTACACCTTC. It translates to CASSQFPEDYGYTF.

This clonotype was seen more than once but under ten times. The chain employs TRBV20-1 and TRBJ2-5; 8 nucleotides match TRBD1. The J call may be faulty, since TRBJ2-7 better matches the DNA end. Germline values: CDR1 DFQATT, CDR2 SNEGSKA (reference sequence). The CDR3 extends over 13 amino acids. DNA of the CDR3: TGCAGTGCTTCCGGACAGGGAAGCTACGAGCAGTACTTC. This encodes CSASGQGSYEQYF.

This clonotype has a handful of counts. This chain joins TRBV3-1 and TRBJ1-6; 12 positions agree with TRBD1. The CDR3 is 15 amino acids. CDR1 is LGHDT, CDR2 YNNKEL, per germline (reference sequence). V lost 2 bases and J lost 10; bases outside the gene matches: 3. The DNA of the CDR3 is TGTGCCAGCAGCCAAATGGGACAGGGGGCATCACCCCTCCACTTT. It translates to CASSQMGQGASPLHF.

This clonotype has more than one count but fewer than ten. The DNA of the CDR3 is TGCAGTGCTACAAACAGGGGAACTGAAGCTTTCTTT. Protein: CSATNRGTEAFF. The chain combines TRBV20-1 with TRBJ1-1, with 7 bases matching TRBD1. From germline, CDR1 is DFQATT and CDR2 SNEGSKA (reference sequence). This CDR3 region has 12 residues. V lost 4 bases, J lost 5 bases, and 4 bases stayed unmatched.

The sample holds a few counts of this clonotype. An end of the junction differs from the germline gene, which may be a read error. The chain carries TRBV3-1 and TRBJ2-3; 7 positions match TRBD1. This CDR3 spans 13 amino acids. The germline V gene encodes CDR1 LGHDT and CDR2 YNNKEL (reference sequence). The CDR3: CASSQGTVDTQYF. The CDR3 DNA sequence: TGTGCCAGCAGTCAAGGGACAGTCGATACGCAGTATTTT.

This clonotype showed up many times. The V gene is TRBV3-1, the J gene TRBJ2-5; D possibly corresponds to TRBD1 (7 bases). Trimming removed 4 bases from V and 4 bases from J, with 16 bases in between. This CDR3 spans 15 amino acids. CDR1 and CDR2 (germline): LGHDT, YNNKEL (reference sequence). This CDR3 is CASSRPTQGGETQYF. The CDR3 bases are TGTGCCAGCAGCCGACCGACTCAGGGGGGAGAGACCCAGTACTTC.

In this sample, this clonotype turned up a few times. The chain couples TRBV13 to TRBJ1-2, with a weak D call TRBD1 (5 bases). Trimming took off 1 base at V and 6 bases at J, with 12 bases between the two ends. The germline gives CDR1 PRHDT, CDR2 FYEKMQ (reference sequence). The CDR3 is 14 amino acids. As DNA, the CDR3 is TGTGCCAGCAGCTTAGCGGAGGGGTACAATGGCTACACCTTC. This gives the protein CASSLAEGYNGYTF.

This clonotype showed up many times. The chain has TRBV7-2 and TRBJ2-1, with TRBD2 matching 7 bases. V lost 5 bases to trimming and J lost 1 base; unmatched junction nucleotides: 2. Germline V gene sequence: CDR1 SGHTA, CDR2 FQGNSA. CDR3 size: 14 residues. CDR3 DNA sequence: TGTGCCAGCAGCCCCGGGGGGTCCTACAATGAGCAGTTCTTC. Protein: CASSPGGSYNEQFF.

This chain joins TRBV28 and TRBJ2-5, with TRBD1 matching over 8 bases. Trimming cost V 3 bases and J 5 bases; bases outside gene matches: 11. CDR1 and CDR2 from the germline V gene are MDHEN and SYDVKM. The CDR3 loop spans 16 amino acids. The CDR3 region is CASSFHMDRVGETQYF. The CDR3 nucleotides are TGTGCCAGCAGTTTTCATATGGACAGGGTTGGGGAGACCCAGTACTTC.